The 12 T cell receptor beta chains listed next were all sequenced from one sample in a study of cytotoxic CD8 clonotypes in ibrutinib-treated CLL. Profiling relied on immunoSEQ multiplex PCR, and the TCRdb table lists in-frame clones only, not all of them. This table has about 24,000 clones, around 73% appearing once. The starting material was PBMCs, obtained before ibrutinib treatment. The receptors were sampled from a human donor with chronic lymphocytic leukemia.

The chain carries TRBV5-1 and TRBJ2-3, with TRBD2 as a possible D gene (9 bases). This CDR3 region has 16 residues. Germline CDR1 reads SGHRS; CDR2 reads YFSETQ. Between the trimmed V and J ends, which lost 3 bases and 6 bases, there was a span of 20 bases. Written as DNA, the CDR3 is TGCGCCAGCAGCTCAGGGGGCGGGAGGGTGTCTGATACGCAGTATTTT. Residues: CASSSGGGRVSDTQYF.

The rearrangement links TRBV7-2 to TRBJ2-2; unclear D gene. Trimming removed 4 bases from V and 2 bases from J, with 8 bases in between. The CDR3 spans 14 residues. The germline gives CDR1 SGHTA, CDR2 FQGNSA. The CDR3 sequence: CASSSSTNTGELFF. For the CDR3, the DNA is TGTGCCAGCAGCTCATCCACAAACACCGGGGAGCTGTTTTTT.

The chain recombines TRBV4-1 with TRBJ2-5; TRBD2 aligns across 12 bases. The germline CDR1 and CDR2 sequences are MGHRA and YSYEKL. With V trimmed by 3 bases and J by 2 bases, 7 bases remained unmatched. There are 17 residues in the CDR3. DNA for the CDR3: TGCGCCAGCAGCCAGGACGGACTAGCGGGATTTCAAGAGACCCAGTACTTC. Amino acids: CASSQDGLAGFQETQYF.

This clone was seen more than once but under ten times. The chain joins TRBV6-5 to TRBJ1-2; D remains unclear. The germline V and J ends were trimmed by 0 bases and 6 bases, with 11 bases remaining between them. The CDR3 extends over 14 amino acids. The germline gives CDR1 MNHEY, CDR2 SVGAGI. CDR3 amino acids: CASSYSEGRNGYTF. The CDR3 DNA is TGTGCCAGCAGTTACTCAGAGGGAAGGAATGGCTACACCTTC.

The chain links TRBV19 to TRBJ2-1, with 9 nucleotides matching TRBD2. The CDR3 runs to 17 residues. Germline loops: CDR1 LNHDA, CDR2 SQIVND (reference sequence). V was clipped by 5 bases and J by 0 bases; unmatched bases: 8. The CDR3 nucleotides read TGTGCCAGTAGTTTGCTAGCGGGACTACGCTCCTACAATGAGCAGTTCTTC. Translation gives CASSLLAGLRSYNEQFF.

The genes are TRBV28 and TRBJ2-3; 10 bases line up with TRBD2. Trimming took 2 bases from V and 5 from J; bases not matched to a gene: 4. Germline loops: CDR1 MDHEN, CDR2 SYDVKM. There are 15 residues in the CDR3. This CDR3 is CASSLGTSVGDTQYF. CDR3 coding DNA: TGTGCCAGCAGTTTAGGGACTAGCGTCGGAGATACGCAGTATTTT.

This clone has only one observation. This chain links TRBV11-2 with TRBJ1-1, with D perhaps matching TRBD1 (6 bases). Germline CDR1 SGHAT, CDR2 FQNNGV. The CDR3 spans 13 residues. Between the trimmed V and J ends, which lost 8 bases and 4 bases, there was a span of 14 bases. The CDR3 bases are TGTGCCAGCGGGGGGCAATGGTCCACTGAAGCTTTCTTT. It encodes CASGGQWSTEAFF.

The chain carries TRBV21-1 and TRBJ2-7; TRBD1, the table's D call, lacks a check against the DNA. TRBV21-1 is assigned pseudogene status. This CDR3 has 17 amino acids. CDR3 in DNA: TGTGCCAGACACAGGGGCCGGACTACCCGGTTCCTCTACGAGCAGTACTTC. Translating gives CARHRGRTTRFLYEQYF.

The rearrangement links TRBV6-5 to TRBJ2-1; D may match TRBD1 or TRBD2 (5 bases each). The CDR3 runs 15 residues. The germline V gene encodes CDR1 MNHEY and CDR2 SVGAGI. Between the trimmed V and J ends, which lost 2 bases and 1 base, there was a span of 9 bases. CDR3 nucleotide sequence: TGTGCCAGCAGTTACGGGACCCCATCCTACAATGAGCAGTTCTTC. This encodes CASSYGTPSYNEQFF.

The chain carries TRBV4-2 and TRBJ2-7; 9 nucleotides match TRBD1. The germline CDR1 and CDR2 sequences are LGHNA and YNFKEQ. The CDR3 runs 16 residues. Trimming cost V 1 base and J 4 bases; bases outside gene matches: 8. The CDR3, as DNA: TGTGCCAGCAGCCAAGGGCGCGCGGGACAGGGTTACGAGCAGTACTTC. Protein sequence: CASSQGRAGQGYEQYF.

There are a few counts of this clone. The DNA of the CDR3 is TGTGCCAGCAGCTTAGGAGACAGGGGTTATGGCTACACCTTC. Amino acid sequence: CASSLGDRGYGYTF. The J gene is TRBJ1-2, the V gene TRBV5-4; 8 nucleotides agree with TRBD1. The CDR3 is 14 amino acids. Germline assignment: CDR1 SGHNT and CDR2 YYREEE (reference sequence). J was trimmed by 5 bases and V by 2 bases; bases with no gene match: 5. Using reference TRBV5-4 and TRBJ1-2 for the parts outside the CDR3, the full variable domain is ETGVTQSPTHLIKTRGQQVTLRCSSQSGHNTVSWYQQALGQGPQFIFQYYREEENGRGNFPPRFSGLQFPNYSSELNVNALELDDSALYLCASSLGDRGYGYTFGSGTRLTVV.

The chain links TRBV5-8 to TRBJ2-2, with a possible D match to TRBD2 (5 bases). The V end was cut by 0 bases, the J end by 13 bases, with 16 bases between. CDR1 is SGHTS and CDR2 is YDEGEE in the germline V gene. The CDR3 runs to 14 residues. CDR3 sequence reads: CASSLGYRGSMLFF. The CDR3 DNA reads as TGTGCCAGCAGCTTGGGATACCGGGGTTCGATGCTGTTTTTT. Filled out from reference TRBV5-8 and TRBJ2-2, the complete variable domain reads EAGVTQSPTHLIKTRGQQATLRCSPISGHTSVYWYQQALGLGLQFLLWYDEGEERNRGNFPPRFSGRQFPNYSSELNVNALELEDSALYLCASSLGYRGSMLFFGEGSRLTVL.